Listed below are T cell receptor beta chains from one sample, sequenced in a study of identical twins. MiXCR, applied by TCRdb to the 5' RACE reads, yields one record per CDR3 protein. The sample shows approximately 210,000 distinct CDR3 sequences, approximately 5.9% of them seen only once. The same data also went into a second study, on T cells expressing NK-cell markers.

Source material: CD8+ T cells sorted from blood. These TCRs come from a young woman in good health. The CDR3 runs from the conserved cysteine through the conserved F or W. The D gene is left open where the match is weak. Some rows mark clone size as missing; the rest say once, few, many or name a class of expanded clone.

clone_size: .
d_call: .
j_call: TRBJ2-1
v_call: TRBV3-1
cdr3_aa: CATSKQVPGGPGSEQFF
cdr3_nt: TGTGCCACCAGCAAGCAGGTACCTGGGGGACCTGGTAGTGAGCAGTTCTTC

clone_size: .
d_call: .
j_call: TRBJ2-7
v_call: TRBV9
cdr3_aa: CASSVGKVSYEQYF
cdr3_nt: TGTGCCAGCAGCGTGGGTAAAGTCTCCTACGAGCAGTACTTC

clone_size: .
d_call: TRBD2
j_call: TRBJ2-1
v_call: TRBV6-1
cdr3_aa: CASKILADNEQFF
cdr3_nt: TGTGCCAGCAAAATACTAGCGGACAATGAGCAGTTCTTC

clone_size: .
d_call: .
j_call: TRBJ1-1
v_call: TRBV7-9
cdr3_aa: CASSNWTTEAFF
cdr3_nt: TGTGCCAGCAGCAATTGGACCACTGAAGCTTTCTTT

clone_size: .
d_call: TRBD1
j_call: TRBJ1-2
v_call: TRBV6-5
cdr3_aa: CASSNFDRASRYGYTF
cdr3_nt: TGTGCCAGCAGTAACTTCGACAGGGCGAGCCGCTATGGCTACACCTTC

clone_size: many
d_call: TRBD1
j_call: TRBJ2-7
v_call: TRBV9
cdr3_aa: CASSAGTDYEQYF
cdr3_nt: TGTGCCAGCAGCGCGGGGACAGACTACGAGCAGTACTTC

clone_size: .
d_call: TRBD1
j_call: TRBJ1-6
v_call: TRBV9
cdr3_aa: CASSAPGQRGSPLHF
cdr3_nt: TGTGCCAGCAGCGCCCCGGGACAGAGGGGTTCACCCCTCCACTTT

clone_size: few
d_call: .
j_call: TRBJ2-7
v_call: TRBV21-1
cdr3_aa: CASSKRGSACVYEQYF
cdr3_nt: TGTGCCAGCAGCAAAAGAGGCAGCGCCTGTGTCTACGAGCAGTACTTC

clone_size: few
d_call: TRBD2
j_call: TRBJ2-1
v_call: TRBV12-5
cdr3_aa: CASGSSSAGNNEQFF
cdr3_nt: TGTGCTAGTGGCTCCTCCTCAGCGGGAAACAATGAGCAGTTCTTC

clone_size: many
d_call: TRBD1
j_call: TRBJ2-7
v_call: TRBV29-1
cdr3_aa: CSVETTRRDRGHEQYF
cdr3_nt: TGCAGCGTGGAGACGACCCGCCGGGACAGGGGCCACGAGCAGTACTTC